This T cell receptor beta chain was documented in a study of vaccination effects on CD4 cells after COVID-19. Expansion of antigen-specific CD4+ T cells with viral peptide pools was carried out by the ViraFEST assay before sequencing. Culture lasted roughly 9 days before CD4+ T cell isolation. None of the vaccinated had previously contracted SARS-CoV-2, and their nucleocapsid antibodies tested negative. A few million PBMC per well received about 9.6 IU/ml IL-2 and approximately 9.2 ug/ml peptides in culture. At days 3 and 7, half of the medium was exchanged for IL-2 medium. Here immunoSEQ multiplex PCR was the method, and the copy in TCRdb shows in-frame clones only, minus some. Here the sample spans about 71,000 clones, approximately 72% being singletons. The CDR3 length is 14 residues. Germline V gene sequence: CDR1 SGHTS, CDR2 YDEGEE. V was cut by 6 bases and J by 5 bases, with 15 bases left in between.

About this clone itself: Antigen: not known.

Whole-study results and caveats: Clones of infection and vaccine origin contracted markedly late after vaccination. Cross-reaction with common cold coronaviruses was seen in only 1 of 255 vaccine-induced clones from healthy vaccinees.

This rearrangement joins TRBV5-8 to TRBJ1-5; D is undetermined. The sequencing used CD4+ T cells from PBMCs cultured with HCoV-OC43 spike peptides, collected before COVID-19 vaccination. Stated subset: HCoV-OC43 spike overlapping peptide pool stimulation. The clonotype was recovered from a human donor who received a COVID-19 vaccine. The CDR3 loop is CASTLVVGYQPQHF. In nucleotides, the CDR3 is TGTGCCAGCACCTTAGTGGTGGGCTATCAGCCCCAGCATTTT.